These 9 T cell receptor beta chains were sequenced from one sample in a study of T-cell memory formation after mild COVID-19. One entry per CDR3 protein, called by TCRdb with MiXCR from the 5' RACE reads. The data contain 400,000 or so distinct CDR3 sequences, 20% to 25% of them seen just once; the ten biggest clones take up around 12%. Sequencing input: PBMCs or a T cell subset sorted from them (not recorded which). These receptor sequences come from an adult woman who had mild COVID-19 (a few samples of this study predate the infection). Cell type and time point are not known.

The chain uses TRBV30 and TRBJ2-7; D is perhaps TRBD1 or TRBD2 (6 bases each). Germline V CDR1 and CDR2: GTSNPN, SVGIG (reference sequence). V was cut by 4 bases and J by 5 bases, with 18 bases left in between. The CDR3 runs to 14 residues. CDR3 region: CAWTNLVGGDEQYF. The CDR3 bases are TGTGCCTGGACCAACTTAGTGGGGGGCGACGAGCAGTACTTC.

This clonotype was counted ten times or more. The gene calls are TRBV12-3 or TRBV12-4 and TRBJ2-7; perhaps TRBD2 as D (5 bases). V dropped 1 base and J dropped 3 bases, with 7 bases sitting between them. The CDR3 is 13 amino acids. The CDR3 nucleotides are TGTGCCAGCAGTTTAGTCGCGGGCTACGAGCAGTACTTC. It is translated as CASSLVAGYEQYF.

This rearrangement joins TRBV2 to TRBJ2-2; maybe TRBD1 (5 bases). V shed 4 bases and J shed 2 bases, with 8 bases lying between them. The CDR3 totals 14 residues. Germline V gene lookup returns CDR1 SNHLY and CDR2 FYNNEI. DNA for the CDR3: TGTGCCAGCAGTGGACAGAGAAACACCGGGGAGCTGTTTTTT. Its translation is CASSGQRNTGELFF.

The gene calls are TRBV11-2 and TRBJ2-5, with D perhaps TRBD2 (7 bases). V gave up 6 bases and J gave up 3 bases, with 11 bases separating them. The length of the CDR3 is 13 residues. Germline V CDR1 and CDR2: SGHAT, FQNNGV. As DNA, the CDR3 is TGTGCCAGCAGGGGGGGGCTAGAAGAGACCCAGTACTTC. Translated, it gives CASRGGLEETQYF.

The chain joins TRBV5-1 to TRBJ2-7, with 13 bases aligning to TRBD2. V trimming: 4 bases; J trimming: 7 bases; junction bases outside the gene matches: 8. The CDR3 spans 15 residues. Germline CDR1 is SGHRS and CDR2 is YFSETQ. For the CDR3, the DNA is TGCGCCAGCAGCCCCCCGGGACTAGCGGGGCCGGAGCAGTACTTC. Translated: CASSPPGLAGPEQYF. Together with reference TRBV5-1 and TRBJ2-7, the CDR3 gives the full variable domain: KAGVTQTPRYLIKTRGQQVTLSCSPISGHRSVSWYQQTPGQGLQFLFEYFSETQRNKGNFPGRFSGRQFSNSRSEMNVSTLELGDSALYLCASSPPGLAGPEQYFGPGTRLTVT.

The chain joins TRBV4-1 to TRBJ1-1; 7 positions agree with TRBD1. This CDR3 comprises 15 residues. In germline, CDR1 is MGHRA, CDR2 YSYEKL. The ends lost 3 bases at V and 7 bases at J; junction bases unmatched: 11. The CDR3 is CASSHNDGQAVEAFF. The CDR3 DNA sequence: TGCGCCAGCAGCCATAACGACGGACAGGCCGTTGAAGCTTTCTTT.

This clonotype showed up just a few times. This rearrangement joins TRBV27 to TRBJ2-3; D possibly corresponds to TRBD2 (5 bases). CDR3 length: 16 amino acids. Trimming took 3 bases from V and 2 from J, leaving 15 bases between them. The germline V gene encodes CDR1 MNHEY and CDR2 SMNVEV (reference sequence). DNA for the CDR3: TGTGCCAGCAGTTTCCGGGATTCAACTTACACAGATACGCAGTATTTT. Translating it yields CASSFRDSTYTDTQYF.

This clonotype was recorded at least ten times. The V call is TRBV7-3, the J call TRBJ2-5; D ambiguous. The germline V gene encodes CDR1 SGHTA and CDR2 FQGTGA. The V end lost 2 bases, the J end lost 5 bases, and 9 bases lay between the germline ends. The length of the CDR3 is 13 residues. CDR3 sequence (DNA): TGTGCCAGCAGCTTATCCTCAGAGGAGACCCAGTACTTC. This translates into CASSLSSEETQYF.

This clonotype was observed at least ten times. The V and J genes are TRBV29-1 and TRBJ1-1, with D possibly TRBD1 on 6 matching bases. The germline V gene has CDR1 SQVTM and CDR2 ANQGSEA. With 7 bases removed from V and 4 bases from J, the gap between germline ends came to 13 bases. The CDR3 is made up of 12 amino acids. CDR3 protein: CSARQVITEAFF. The CDR3 DNA follows: TGCAGCGCCAGACAGGTGATCACTGAAGCTTTCTTT.